The source of this T cell receptor beta chain is a study of blood T cells in healthy people across ages. Through a sample-barcoded 5' primer and a J-beta primer mix, a second PCR was run for roughly 6 to 12 cycles. TCRdb ran MiXCR on the 5' RACE reads and lists one entry per CDR3 protein. The repertoire holds some 880,000 distinct CDR3 sequences, with 30% to 45% as singletons. This clonotype was sampled from a man aged 18 to 29 in good health. Sequencing input: blood.

The CDR3, as DNA: TGCGCCAGCAGCGGCTGGAAGCGGGGGGCCTCAGATACGCAGTATTTT. Translating it yields CASSGWKRGASDTQYF. The genes are TRBV5-1 and TRBJ2-3, with TRBD2 identical over 9 bases. Looked up from germline, CDR1 is SGHRS and CDR2 is YFSETQ. Trimming at V came to 4 bases and at J to 4 bases, leaving 10 bases not matched to a gene. The CDR3 extends over 16 amino acids.